These T cell receptor beta chains were read from a single sample in a study of CD8 T cells in ankylosing spondylitis. TCRdb used MiXCR to reprocess the 5' RACE reads, holding one entry per CDR3 protein. The sample comprises 240,000 or so distinct CDR3 sequences, around 9.2% of which are singletons, and 6.8% rests with the top ten. The sequencing sample was made of blood, either unsorted or a sorted T cell fraction (not recorded which). The receptors were gathered from a male donor with ankylosing spondylitis or in good health (not recorded which). The CDR3 runs from the conserved cysteine through the conserved F or W. Each record gives: J gene, clone size, D gene, V gene, CDR3 DNA, CDR3 protein. A D gene is named only where the DNA matches it firmly. Not all rows give a size; the values are once, few, many and, for expanded clones, a class.

TRBJ1-4 many NA TRBV4-2 TGTGCCAGCAGCCCCCAACCAACAGGGTGGGATACTGCAACTAATGAAAAACTGTTTTTT CASSPQPTGWDTATNEKLFF
TRBJ1-1 many NA TRBV25-1 TGTGCCAGCAGTGACGACAGATTGGGTGCAAGGGCTTTCTTT CASSDDRLGARAFF
TRBJ2-1 many TRBD2 TRBV12-3/TRBV12-4 TGTGCCAGCAGTTTAGTTTGGACTAGCGGCCCCAATGAGCAGTTCTTC CASSLVWTSGPNEQFF
TRBJ2-1 many TRBD1 TRBV7-2 TGTGCCAGCAGCTCGACAGGGGGCTTTTACGATGAGCAGTTCTTC CASSSTGGFYDEQFF
TRBJ2-1 many NA TRBV20-1 TGCAGTGCTAGAGATAAAGGGGGGGTCTACAATGAGCAGTTCTTC CSARDKGGVYNEQFF
TRBJ2-5 many NA TRBV7-2 TGTGCCAGCAGCCTGGGGGCCGGGGGTGAAGAGACCCAGTACTTC CASSLGAGGEETQYF
TRBJ2-1 many NA TRBV11-3 TGTGCCAGCAGCTTATTAGGGCGGAGCTCCTACAATGAGCAGTTCTTC CASSLLGRSSYNEQFF
TRBJ1-6 many NA TRBV12-3/TRBV12-4 TGTGCCAGCAGCGGGTCAAAAGGGAATTCACCCCTCCACTTT CASSGSKGNSPLHF
TRBJ1-1 NA NA TRBV5-1 TGCGCCAGCAGCTTGGCGGGACCCGAAGCTTTCTTT CASSLAGPEAFF
TRBJ2-2 many NA TRBV25-1 TGTGCCAGCACCCGTCCCGGGACTGGAACCGGGGAGCTGTTTTTT CASTRPGTGTGELFF
TRBJ2-1 few NA TRBV5-5 TGTGCCAGCAGCTTTTTCTCCGACAATGAGCAGTTCTTC CASSFFSDNEQFF
TRBJ2-5 few NA TRBV7-2 TGTGCCAGCAGTACAGAGCCTCAGAGGGGCGAGACCCAGTACTTC CASSTEPQRGETQYF
TRBJ2-7 many TRBD1 TRBV3-1 TGTGCCAGCAGCCAAGTACAGGGGTTCGAGCAGTACTTC CASSQVQGFEQYF
TRBJ2-2 NA NA TRBV11-3 TGTGCCAGCAGCTTCGGCCTTGACACCGGGGAGCTGCTTTTT CASSFGLDTGELLF
TRBJ2-5 many TRBD1 TRBV11-2 TGTGCCAGCAGCTTAAATATCCTCTACAGGGGATTTTGGTTACAAGAGACCCAGTACTTC CASSLNILYRGFWLQETQYF
TRBJ2-3 many NA TRBV7-8 TGTGCCAGCAGCCGTGGACAGCTCACAGATACGCAGTATTTT CASSRGQLTDTQYF
TRBJ2-2 NA TRBD2 TRBV30 TGTGCCTGGAGTATTGGGGGGGCCGGGGAGCTGTTTTTT CAWSIGGAGELFF
TRBJ2-1 many TRBD1 TRBV30 TGTGCCTGGAGCCGGGACAGTGGTTCGGTTAAGTTCTTC CAWSRDSGSVKFF
TRBJ2-3 many TRBD2 TRBV5-1 TGCGCCAGCAGCCCTAGCGGGACCTCCGGGGATACGCAGTATTTT CASSPSGTSGDTQYF
TRBJ2-2 NA TRBD1 TRBV30 TGTGCCTGGACCTCCCGGGACAGACTCCCTGTTGAGCTGTTTTTT CAWTSRDRLPVELFF
TRBJ1-2 few TRBD1 TRBV5-1 TGCGCCAGCAGCCCCGGCGGGACAGGCTTTTATGGCTACACCTTC CASSPGGTGFYGYTF
TRBJ2-7 NA NA TRBV24-1 TGTGCCACCAGTGACTGCCGGGAGGAGGGGAGGACCTCCGGGGGCCACGAGCAGTACTTC CATSDCREEGRTSGGHEQYF
TRBJ1-6 NA NA TRBV19 TGTGCCAGTAGTATAGTAGAGGGGACCTCACCCCTCCACTTT CASSIVEGTSPLHF
TRBJ2-7 many TRBD1 TRBV6-2/TRBV6-3 TGTGCCAGCAGTTACTCTCCGGGACAGCCCTACGAGCAGTACTTC CASSYSPGQPYEQYF
TRBJ2-1 many TRBD2 TRBV7-9 TGTGCCAGCAGCTCCTACCGCGGGGGGGTAAACAATGAGCAGTTCTTC CASSSYRGGVNNEQFF
TRBJ1-2 NA NA TRBV7-9 TGTGCCAGCACATCGGGAGGGCTGAACTATGGCTACACCTTC CASTSGGLNYGYTF
TRBJ1-1 many TRBD1 TRBV2 TGTGCCAGCAGTCCGGGACAGCCGAACACTGAAGCTTTCTTT CASSPGQPNTEAFF
TRBJ1-3 many NA TRBV15 TGTGCCACCAGCAGAGATGTACCAGCGACGGCTGGAAACACCATATATTTT CATSRDVPATAGNTIYF
TRBJ2-7 many NA TRBV12-3/TRBV12-4 TGTGCCAGCAGTATAACAGGGAGGGCCTACGAGCAGTACTTC CASSITGRAYEQYF
TRBJ1-2 many TRBD1 TRBV6-5 TGTGCCAGCAGTTACGGGGACAGCTATGGCTACACCTTC CASSYGDSYGYTF
TRBJ2-1 many NA TRBV5-1 TGCGCCAGCAGCTTGGAGCGCTGGGGGGATGAGCAGTTCTTC CASSLERWGDEQFF
TRBJ1-1 many NA TRBV20-1 TGCAGTGCTAGGACAGTTAACACTGAAGCTTTCTTT CSARTVNTEAFF
TRBJ2-7 NA NA TRBV11-2 TGTGCCAGCAGCCCATCCTATGGGGAACAGGGTCGAGGACTTGGCGAGCAGTACTTC CASSPSYGEQGRGLGEQYF